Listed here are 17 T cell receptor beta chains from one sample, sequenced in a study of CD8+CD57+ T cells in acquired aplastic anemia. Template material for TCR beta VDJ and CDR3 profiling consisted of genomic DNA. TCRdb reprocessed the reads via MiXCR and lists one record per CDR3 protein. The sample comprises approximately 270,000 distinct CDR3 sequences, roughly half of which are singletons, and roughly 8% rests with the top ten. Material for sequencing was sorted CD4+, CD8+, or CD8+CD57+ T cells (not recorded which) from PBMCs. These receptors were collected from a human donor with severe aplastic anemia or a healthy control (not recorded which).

This CDR3 is CSVGGGSGTGELFF. In nucleotides, the CDR3 is TGCAGCGTTGGCGGCGGGAGCGGCACCGGGGAGCTGTTTTTT. V and J are TRBV29-1 and TRBJ2-2; 7 bases match TRBD2. CDR1 is SQVTM and CDR2 is ANQGSEA in the germline V gene. V was clipped by 4 bases and J by 4 bases; unmatched bases: 6. The CDR3 consists of 14 residues.

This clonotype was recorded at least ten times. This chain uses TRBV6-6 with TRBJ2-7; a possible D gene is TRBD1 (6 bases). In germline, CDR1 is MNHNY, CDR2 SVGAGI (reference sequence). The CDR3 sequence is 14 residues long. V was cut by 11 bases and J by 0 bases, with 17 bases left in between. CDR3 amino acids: CAASDRPNSYEQYF. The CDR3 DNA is TGTGCCGCGAGCGACAGGCCAAACTCCTACGAGCAGTACTTC.

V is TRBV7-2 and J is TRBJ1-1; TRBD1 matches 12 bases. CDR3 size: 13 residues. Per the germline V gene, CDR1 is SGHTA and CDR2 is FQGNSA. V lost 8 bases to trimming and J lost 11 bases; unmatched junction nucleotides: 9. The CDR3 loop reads CASSRDRGRKAFF. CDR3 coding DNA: TGTGCCAGCTCCCGGGACAGGGGGCGCAAGGCTTTCTTT.

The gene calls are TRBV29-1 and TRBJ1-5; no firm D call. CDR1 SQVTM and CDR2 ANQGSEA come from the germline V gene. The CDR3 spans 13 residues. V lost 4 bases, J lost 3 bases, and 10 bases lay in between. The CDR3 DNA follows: TGCAGCGTTGGGTTGGGATCCAATCAGCCCCAGCATTTT. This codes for CSVGLGSNQPQHF.

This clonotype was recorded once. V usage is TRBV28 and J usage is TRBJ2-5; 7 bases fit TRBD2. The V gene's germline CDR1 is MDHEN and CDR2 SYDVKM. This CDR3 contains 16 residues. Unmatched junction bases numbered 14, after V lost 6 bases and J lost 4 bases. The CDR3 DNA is TGTGCCAGCAGCTTCCGCCGGGGAGGGTTTACAGAGACCCAGTACTTC. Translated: CASSFRRGGFTETQYF.

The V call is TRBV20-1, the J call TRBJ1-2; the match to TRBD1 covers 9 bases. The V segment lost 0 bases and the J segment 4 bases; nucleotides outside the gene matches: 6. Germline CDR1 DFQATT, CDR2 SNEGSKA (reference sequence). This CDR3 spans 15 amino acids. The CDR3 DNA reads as TGCAGTGCTAGAGATACAACAGGGGGCGGCTATGGCTACACCTTC. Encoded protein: CSARDTTGGGYGYTF.

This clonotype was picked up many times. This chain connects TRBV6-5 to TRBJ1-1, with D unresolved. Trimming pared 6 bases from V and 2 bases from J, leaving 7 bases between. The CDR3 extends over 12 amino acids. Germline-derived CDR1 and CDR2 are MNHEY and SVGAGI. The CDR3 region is CASRPGNTEAFF. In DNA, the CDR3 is TGTGCCAGCAGACCCGGTAACACTGAAGCTTTCTTT.

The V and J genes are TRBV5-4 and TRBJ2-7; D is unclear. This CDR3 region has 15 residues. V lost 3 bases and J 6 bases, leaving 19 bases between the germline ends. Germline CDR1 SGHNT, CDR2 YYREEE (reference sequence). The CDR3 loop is CASSSRRTGGGEQYF. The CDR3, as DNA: TGTGCCAGCAGCTCGAGACGGACGGGCGGCGGCGAGCAGTACTTC.

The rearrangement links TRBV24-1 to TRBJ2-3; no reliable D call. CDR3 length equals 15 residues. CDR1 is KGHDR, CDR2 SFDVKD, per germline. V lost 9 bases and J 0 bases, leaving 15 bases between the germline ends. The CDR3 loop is CATSITGPSTDTQYF. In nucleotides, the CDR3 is TGTGCCACCTCCATAACGGGCCCTAGCACAGATACGCAGTATTTT.

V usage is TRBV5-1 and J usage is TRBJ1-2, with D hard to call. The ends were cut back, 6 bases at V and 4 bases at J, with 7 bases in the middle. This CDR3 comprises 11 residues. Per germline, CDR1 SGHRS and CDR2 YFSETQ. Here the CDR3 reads CASTGGYGYTF. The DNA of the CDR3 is TGCGCCAGCACCGGTGGCTATGGCTACACCTTC.

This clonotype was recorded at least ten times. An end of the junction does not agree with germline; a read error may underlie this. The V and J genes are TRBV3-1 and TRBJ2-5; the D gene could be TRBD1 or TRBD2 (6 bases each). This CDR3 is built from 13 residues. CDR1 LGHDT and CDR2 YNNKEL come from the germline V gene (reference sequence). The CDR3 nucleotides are TGTGCCAGCAGTCAAGGGGGGCAAGAGACCCAGTACTTC. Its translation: CASSQGGQETQYF.

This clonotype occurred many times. The CDR3, as DNA: TGCGCCAGCAGCCAAGAAGTTTTAATTGCTGGCTACACCTTC. This gives the protein CASSQEVLIAGYTF. The V gene is TRBV4-3, the J gene TRBJ1-2; D call uncertain. Germline V CDR1 and CDR2: LGHNA, YSLEER. The CDR3 totals 14 residues. V was pared by 0 bases and J by 7 bases, with 12 bases between.

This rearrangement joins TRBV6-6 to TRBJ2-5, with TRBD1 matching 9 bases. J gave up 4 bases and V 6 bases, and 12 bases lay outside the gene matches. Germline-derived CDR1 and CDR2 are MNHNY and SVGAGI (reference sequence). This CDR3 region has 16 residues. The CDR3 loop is CASSPPGTGYRETQYF. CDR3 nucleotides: TGTGCCAGCAGCCCCCCCGGGACAGGGTATCGAGAGACCCAGTACTTC.

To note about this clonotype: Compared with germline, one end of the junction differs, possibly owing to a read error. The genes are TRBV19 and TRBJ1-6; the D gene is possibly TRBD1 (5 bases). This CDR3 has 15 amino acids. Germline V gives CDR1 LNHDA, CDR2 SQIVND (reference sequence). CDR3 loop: CASSTGTHFQTPLHF. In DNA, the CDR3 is TGTGCCAGTAGTACTGGGACTCATTTCCAAACACCCCTCCACTTC. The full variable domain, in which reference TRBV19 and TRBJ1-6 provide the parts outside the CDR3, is DGGITQSPKYLFRKEGQNVTLSCEQNLNHDAMYWYRQDPGQGLRLIYYSQIVNDFQKGDIAEGYSVSREKKESFPLTVTSAQKNPTAFYLCASSTGTHFQTPLHFGNGTRLTVT.

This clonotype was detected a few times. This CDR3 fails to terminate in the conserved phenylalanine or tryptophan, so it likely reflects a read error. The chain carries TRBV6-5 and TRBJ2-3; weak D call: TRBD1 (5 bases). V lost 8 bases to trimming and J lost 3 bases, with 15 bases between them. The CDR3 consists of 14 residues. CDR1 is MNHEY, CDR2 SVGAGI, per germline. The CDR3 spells CASAARQLTDTQYL. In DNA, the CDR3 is TGTGCCAGCGCTGCCCGACAGCTTACAGATACGCAGTATCTT.

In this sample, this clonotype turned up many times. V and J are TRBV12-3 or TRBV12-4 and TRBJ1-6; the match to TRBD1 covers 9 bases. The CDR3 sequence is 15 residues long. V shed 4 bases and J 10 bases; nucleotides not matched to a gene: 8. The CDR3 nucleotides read TGTGCCAGCAGTTCCCTTGGACAGGGGAGATCACCCCTCCACTTT. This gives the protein CASSSLGQGRSPLHF.

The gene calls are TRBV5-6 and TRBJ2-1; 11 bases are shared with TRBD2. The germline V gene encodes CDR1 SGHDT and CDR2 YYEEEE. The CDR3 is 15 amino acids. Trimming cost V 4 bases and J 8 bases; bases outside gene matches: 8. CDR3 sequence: CASSATSGKEDEQFF. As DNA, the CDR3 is TGTGCCAGCAGCGCGACTAGCGGGAAAGAAGATGAGCAGTTCTTC.